Listed below are T cell receptor beta chains from one sample, sequenced in a study of T cell responses to AZD1222 COVID-19 vaccine. Measured with immunoSEQ multiplex PCR; TCRdb has only the in-frame clones, and not every one. The repertoire holds roughly 120,000 clones, 70% to 90% seen once, with roughly 1.7% in the top ten. The sample consisted of peripheral blood, taken on day 0 of AZD1222 vaccination. All receptors derive from an adult in good health. The CDR3 runs from the conserved cysteine through the conserved F or W. The order of the fields is V gene, J gene, CDR3 protein.

TRBV4-1	TRBJ2-1	CASSQLRDRSRDNEQFF
TRBV27	TRBJ1-4	CASSLSSRQVALPFEKLFF
TRBV7-8	TRBJ1-3	CASSSVSSGNTIYF
TRBV19	TRBJ2-7	CASSTSVWYEQYF
TRBV9	TRBJ2-7	CASSGTPSDEQYF
TRBV19	TRBJ2-4	CASSSDRGDLRAKNIQYF
TRBV5-1	TRBJ2-1	CASSPGLAQVNEQFF
TRBV4-1	TRBJ1-5	CASSQDLGVISNQPQHF
TRBV11-3	TRBJ2-6	CASSLDNSGANVLTF
TRBV5-3	TRBJ1-6	CARSLYSPLHF
TRBV3-1/TRBV3-2	TRBJ2-5	CASSQGQGWETQYF
TRBV18	TRBJ1-1	CASSPVGTGMNTEAFF
TRBV19	TRBJ1-2	CASSTQGTANYGYTF
TRBV6-5	TRBJ1-2	CASSFNRATDGYTF
TRBV7-2	TRBJ2-1	CASSLDPSSYNEQFF
TRBV5-1	TRBJ1-2	CASSLDAYGYTF
TRBV5-1	TRBJ1-2	CASSPTGDGYTF
TRBV11-2	TRBJ2-5	CASSPDLETQYF
TRBV29-1	TRBJ1-2	CSVGSSNYGYTF
TRBV5-8	TRBJ1-2	CARYRRASYTF
TRBV25-1	TRBJ2-1	CASNKRGGGSYNEQFF
TRBV9	TRBJ1-6	CASSEEARRSYNSPLHF
TRBV27	TRBJ2-2	CASSLWTGYTGELFF
TRBV7-9	TRBJ1-2	CASSELIYTF
TRBV11-3	TRBJ2-7	CASSLEWVGSDYEQYF
TRBV29-1	TRBJ1-2	CSVEDRGGHNYGYTF
TRBV10-3	TRBJ1-5	CAISGERQPQHF
TRBV6-5	TRBJ1-2	CASSYDRAPYGYTF
TRBV7-6	TRBJ2-3	CASSLPSGGGDTQYF
TRBV7-2	TRBJ2-4	CASSSGAGPSGIQYF
TRBV6-2/TRBV6-3	TRBJ2-7	CASSLLLGEQYF
TRBV20-1	TRBJ1-5	CSAQTKEPQHF
TRBV5-5	TRBJ2-3	CASSSIAGLTDTQYF
TRBV18	TRBJ2-3	CASSPSLGTDTQYF
TRBV7-3	TRBJ2-7	CASSQGRTSTYEQYF
TRBV5-6	TRBJ2-7	CASSPGRDGYEQYF
TRBV5-4	TRBJ2-1	CASSLGPVGNEQFF
TRBV6-5	TRBJ1-2	CASSSSYQSGGYTF